The clone carrying this TCR beta chain was seen repeatedly, ten times or more. CDR3 length equals 13 residues. Trimming cost V 5 bases and J 3 bases, with 7 bases left between them. CDR1 and CDR2 (germline): MRHNA, SNTAGT. TCRdb reprocessed the RT-PCR reads with MiXCR, giving one entry per CDR3 protein. The sample has almost 700,000 distinct CDR3 sequences, 12% to 15% seen once; the top ten hold 3.6%. The sequence came from a female donor in good health, serving as a healthy control. Source material: memory CD4+ T cells from blood. The gene calls are TRBV6-4 and TRBJ2-2; D is unresolved. DNA of the CDR3: TGTGCCAGCAGTTCTGTCCACACCGGGGAGCTGTTTTTT. Protein sequence: CASSSVHTGELFF.